These 25 T cell receptor beta chains came from one sample sequenced in a study of PD-1 blockade in classical Hodgkin lymphoma. As to time point: cycle 4 day 1 (C4D1), after around six weeks of nivolumab. There was relapse after autologous stem cell transplantation in every patient, and there was variation in brentuximab vedotin exposure. Sequenced by immunoSEQ multiplex PCR; TCRdb stores in-frame clones only, minus some. The sample includes about 21,000 clones, 75% to 90% of them seen just once. The sample in question was peripheral blood mononuclear cells (PBMCs), obtained before the fourth cycle of nivolumab. The receptor set was obtained from a human donor with classical Hodgkin lymphoma.

J is TRBJ2-5 and V is TRBV6-4; 9 bases fit TRBD1. The CDR3 sequence is 18 residues long. V trimming: 0 bases; J trimming: 1 base; junction bases outside the gene matches: 9. Looked up from germline, CDR1 is MRHNA and CDR2 is SNTAGT. In DNA, the CDR3 is TGTGCCAGCAGTGACTCCGGGACAGGGTGGAGAGGCCAAGAGACCCAGTACTTC. Amino acids: CASSDSGTGWRGQETQYF.

The rearrangement joins TRBV5-5 to TRBJ1-5; no definite D call. Deletions cut 2 bases from V and 7 bases from J, with 10 bases between. This CDR3 comprises 13 residues. CDR1 is SGHKS, CDR2 YYEKEE, per germline (reference sequence). The CDR3 sequence is CASSFQEDQPQHF. The CDR3 DNA reads as TGTGCCAGCAGCTTTCAGGAGGACCAGCCCCAGCATTTT.

There are a few counts of this clone. The genes are TRBV30 and TRBJ2-1; TRBD2 aligns across 8 bases. Germline V gene data show CDR1 as GTSNPN and CDR2 as SVGIG (reference sequence). The V and J ends lost 7 bases and 8 bases, in that order; junction bases with no gene match: 13. The CDR3 runs to 14 residues. The CDR3 spells CASSSRTSLYEQFF. CDR3 coding DNA: TGTGCCTCTTCGTCTCGGACTAGCCTCTATGAGCAGTTCTTC.

The chain has TRBV7-2 and TRBJ2-2; 15 bases fit TRBD2. With V trimmed by 6 bases and J by 2 bases, 4 bases remained unmatched. The CDR3 has 17 residues. CDR1 and CDR2 from the germline V gene are SGHTA and FQGNSA. Here the CDR3 DNA reads TGTGCCAGCAGTTGGACTAGCGGGAGGGCCAACACCGGGGAGCTGTTTTTT. Protein: CASSWTSGRANTGELFF. Supplemented by reference TRBV7-2 and TRBJ2-2, the full variable domain reads GAGVSQSPSNKVTEKGKDVELRCDPISGHTALYWYRQSLGQGLEFLIYFQGNSAPDKSGLPSDRFSAERTGGSVSTLTIQRTQQEDSAVYLCASSWTSGRANTGELFFGEGSRLTVL.

This rearrangement joins TRBV6-5 to TRBJ2-6; 8 bases fit TRBD2. With 6 bases clipped from V and 4 bases from J, the junction kept 2 bases outside the gene matches. The germline gives CDR1 MNHEY, CDR2 SVGAGI. The CDR3 sequence is 14 residues long. DNA for the CDR3: TGTGCCAGCAGCGCGGGGGGAGGGGCCAACGTCCTGACTTTC. It codes for CASSAGGGANVLTF.

This clone was observed a single time. This rearrangement joins TRBV7-2 to TRBJ1-1; the D is unclear. This CDR3 has 13 amino acids. The ends were cut back, 2 bases at V and 4 bases at J, with 8 bases in the middle. Germline lookup yields CDR1 SGHTA and CDR2 FQGNSA. DNA for the CDR3: TGTGCCAGCAGCTTAATGGAAGGCACTGAAGCTTTCTTT. This sequence encodes CASSLMEGTEAFF.

V gene TRBV9 combines with J gene TRBJ1-3, with 11 bases matching TRBD1. The germline V gene has CDR1 SGDLS and CDR2 YYNGEE. There are 17 residues in the CDR3. Trimming took 3 bases from V and 4 from J; bases not matched to a gene: 9. CDR3 sequence: CASSGFGTGGSGNTIYF. The CDR3 nucleotides read TGTGCCAGCAGCGGATTCGGGACAGGGGGTTCCGGAAACACCATATATTTT.

This clone appeared once. The V and J genes are TRBV27 and TRBJ2-2; D is perhaps TRBD1 (6 bases). Trimming pared 6 bases from V and 1 base from J, leaving 12 bases between. The CDR3 is 15 residues long. Germline CDR1 MNHEY, CDR2 SMNVEV (reference sequence). The CDR3: CASRYLQGNTGELFF. In nucleotides, the CDR3 is TGTGCCAGCAGATATTTACAGGGGAACACCGGGGAGCTGTTTTTT.

The gene calls are TRBV29-1 and TRBJ2-1; D is perhaps TRBD1 (6 bases). Germline V lookup: CDR1 SQVTM, CDR2 ANQGSEA. The CDR3 spans 12 residues. Trimming took 7 bases from V and 5 from J, leaving 12 bases between them. The CDR3 protein is CSGLRDNNEQFF. In nucleotides, the CDR3 is TGCAGCGGCCTCCGGGACAACAATGAGCAGTTCTTC.

The rearrangement uses TRBV28 and TRBJ2-7; 8 nucleotides align to TRBD1. Germline lookup yields CDR1 MDHEN and CDR2 SYDVKM. The CDR3 has 13 residues. V was pared by 7 bases and J by 2 bases, with 4 bases of the junction left unmatched. CDR3 nucleotides: TGTGCCAGCAAAAGGACAGGGACCTACGAGCAGTACTTC. Protein product: CASKRTGTYEQYF. Looking up the rest from reference TRBV28 and TRBJ2-7 gives the full variable domain: DVKVTQSSRYLVKRTGEKVFLECVQDMDHENMFWYRQDPGLGLRLIYFSYDVKMKEKGDIPEGYSVSREKKERFSLILESASTNQTSMYLCASKRTGTYEQYFGPGTRLTVT.

The CDR3, as DNA: TGTGCCACCAGCACTTGCAGCCGAAGCAATCAGCCCCAGCATTTT. Residues: CATSTCSRSNQPQHF. V and J are TRBV6-4 and TRBJ1-5; no clear D. CDR1 and CDR2 (germline): MRHNA, SNTAGT. The CDR3 totals 15 residues. The germline V and J ends were trimmed by 10 bases and 1 base, with 17 bases remaining between them.

Within the sample, this clone is large. This sequence joins TRBV7-3 and TRBJ1-1; no clear D gene. Trimming cost V 5 bases and J 4 bases, with 14 bases left between them. The CDR3 has 14 residues. Per germline, CDR1 SGHTA and CDR2 FQGTGA. The CDR3 sequence: CASSPQPDSTEAFF. DNA of the CDR3: TGTGCCAGCAGCCCCCAACCAGATAGCACTGAAGCTTTCTTT.

In its sample, this clone was seen once. The chain links TRBV7-2 to TRBJ2-1; possible D gene TRBD2, 5 bases. CDR3 length: 17 amino acids. V was clipped by 1 base and J by 0 bases, with 13 bases between them. CDR1 is SGHTA, CDR2 FQGNSA, per germline. CDR3 in DNA: TGTGCCAGCAGCTTAGTGTACGGGATAAGCTCCTACAATGAGCAGTTCTTC. Translated, it gives CASSLVYGISSYNEQFF. Based on the CDR3 plus reference TRBV7-2 and TRBJ2-1, the full variable domain is GAGVSQSPSNKVTEKGKDVELRCDPISGHTALYWYRQSLGQGLEFLIYFQGNSAPDKSGLPSDRFSAERTGGSVSTLTIQRTQQEDSAVYLCASSLVYGISSYNEQFFGPGTRLTVL.

The genes are TRBV9 and TRBJ1-5; 12 nucleotides line up with TRBD1. This CDR3 comprises 16 residues. The V segment lost 2 bases and the J segment 1 base; nucleotides outside the gene matches: 1. Germline CDR1 reads SGDLS; CDR2 reads YYNGEE. CDR3 residues: CASSVGQGASNQPQHF. DNA for the CDR3: TGTGCCAGCAGCGTGGGACAGGGGGCGAGCAATCAGCCCCAGCATTTT.

The chain uses TRBV5-1 and TRBJ2-2, with TRBD2 matching over 8 bases. This CDR3 contains 14 residues. The germline V gene encodes CDR1 SGHRS and CDR2 YFSETQ. V lost 3 bases, J lost 7 bases, and 5 bases stayed unmatched. CDR3 amino acids: CASSSGRGDGELFF. CDR3 bases: TGCGCCAGCAGCTCCGGGAGGGGGGACGGGGAGCTGTTTTTT. Full variable domain (outside the CDR3, taken from reference TRBV5-1 and TRBJ2-2): KAGVTQTPRYLIKTRGQQVTLSCSPISGHRSVSWYQQTPGQGLQFLFEYFSETQRNKGNFPGRFSGRQFSNSRSEMNVSTLELGDSALYLCASSSGRGDGELFFGEGSRLTVL.

J is TRBJ2-3 and V is TRBV6-1; D might be TRBD2 (7 bases). The CDR3 is made up of 14 amino acids. In germline, CDR1 is MNHNS, CDR2 SASEGT. V lost 4 bases and J 3 bases, leaving 11 bases between the germline ends. This CDR3 reads CASSAAGATDTQYF. DNA of the CDR3: TGTGCCAGCAGTGCGGCGGGGGCTACAGATACGCAGTATTTT.

The rearrangement uses TRBV12-5 and TRBJ2-7; no firm D call. Germline lookup yields CDR1 LGHNT and CDR2 FRNRAP. This CDR3 is 11 amino acids long. V was trimmed by 2 bases and J by 3 bases, leaving 2 bases between them. CDR3: CASGLNYEQYF. CDR3 coding DNA: TGTGCTAGTGGTTTGAACTACGAGCAGTACTTC.

The chain is built from TRBV10-3 and TRBJ2-1; D is possibly TRBD1 or TRBD2 (5 bases each). Germline-derived CDR1 and CDR2 are ENHRY and SYGVKD. This CDR3 region has 18 residues. Between the trimmed V and J ends, which lost 5 bases and 3 bases, there was a span of 23 bases. This CDR3 is CAISQRLGQGEDYNEQFF. Here the CDR3 DNA reads TGTGCCATCAGTCAGAGATTGGGGCAGGGAGAGGACTACAATGAGCAGTTCTTC.

V and J are TRBV10-3 and TRBJ1-5; a possible D gene is TRBD1 (6 bases). V gave up 2 bases and J gave up 6 bases, with 11 bases separating them. The germline gives CDR1 ENHRY, CDR2 SYGVKD. The CDR3 contains 14 residues. CDR3 in amino acids: CAISESAGAQPQHF. CDR3 bases: TGTGCCATCAGTGAGAGTGCAGGGGCTCAGCCCCAGCATTTT.

This chain joins TRBV6-6 and TRBJ2-2; 8 bases align to TRBD2. CDR3 size: 16 residues. J lost 4 bases, V lost 4 bases, and 8 bases had no gene match. CDR1 is MNHNY and CDR2 is SVGAGI in the germline V gene (reference sequence). For the CDR3, the DNA is TGTGCCAGCAGTTCCCGGACTAGCCGGGGCACCGGGGAGCTGTTTTTT. Its translation: CASSSRTSRGTGELFF.

This chain connects TRBV29-1 to TRBJ2-1, with TRBD2 matching 8 bases. This CDR3 comprises 12 residues. Losses at the gene ends were 5 bases for V and 4 bases for J; bases not matched to a gene: 1. Germline V gene sequence: CDR1 SQVTM, CDR2 ANQGSEA. CDR3 sequence (DNA): TGCAGCGTTCGGGGGGGTTACAATGAGCAGTTCTTC. Translating gives CSVRGGYNEQFF.

This chain joins TRBV2 and TRBJ2-3; D tentatively reads TRBD1 or TRBD2 (5 bases each). Trimming pared 1 base from V and 4 bases from J, leaving 12 bases between. The CDR3 extends over 15 amino acids. Per germline, CDR1 SNHLY and CDR2 FYNNEI. CDR3 nucleotides: TGTGCCAGCAGTGAAGGGGGTTGGGGGTCAGATACGCAGTATTTT. It codes for CASSEGGWGSDTQYF.

This rearrangement joins TRBV7-9 to TRBJ1-2; D uncertain. This CDR3 spans 15 amino acids. V lost 1 base to trimming and J lost 3 bases, with 12 bases between them. The V gene's germline CDR1 is SEHNR and CDR2 FQNEAQ (reference sequence). CDR3 in amino acids: CASSLVRGGHYGYTF. Here the CDR3 DNA reads TGTGCCAGCAGCTTAGTTCGAGGAGGTCACTATGGCTACACCTTC.

The chain joins TRBV27 to TRBJ2-7, with 10 bases that match TRBD2. The V segment lost 6 bases and the J segment 0 bases; nucleotides outside the gene matches: 5. CDR1 is MNHEY, CDR2 SMNVEV, per germline (reference sequence). The CDR3 extends over 15 amino acids. The CDR3: CASRIGLADSYEQYF. In DNA, the CDR3 is TGTGCCAGCAGGATCGGACTAGCGGACTCCTACGAGCAGTACTTC.

This clone showed up just a few times. This chain connects TRBV5-6 to TRBJ2-1; TRBD2 agrees at 12 bases. Germline loops: CDR1 SGHDT, CDR2 YYEEEE. The CDR3 spans 16 residues. V was clipped by 6 bases and J by 6 bases; unmatched bases: 10. The CDR3 loop is CASTVSSGGAFNEQFF. DNA of the CDR3: TGTGCCAGCACCGTATCTAGCGGGGGGGCCTTCAATGAGCAGTTCTTC.